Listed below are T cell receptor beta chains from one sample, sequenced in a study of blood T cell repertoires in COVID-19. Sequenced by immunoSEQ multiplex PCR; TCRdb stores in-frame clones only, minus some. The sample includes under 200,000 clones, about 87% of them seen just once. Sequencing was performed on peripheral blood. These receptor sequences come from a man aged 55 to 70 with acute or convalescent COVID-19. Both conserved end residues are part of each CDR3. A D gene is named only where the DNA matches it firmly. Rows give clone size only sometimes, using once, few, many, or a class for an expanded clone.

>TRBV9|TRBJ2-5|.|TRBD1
CASSVDRGQGETQYF
TGTGCCAGCAGCGTGGACAGGGGGCAAGGAGAGACCCAGTACTTC
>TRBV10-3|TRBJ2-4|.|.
CAISESTTPNIQYF
TGTGCCATCAGTGAGTCGACTACCCCAAACATTCAGTACTTC
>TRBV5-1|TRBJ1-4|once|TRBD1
CASSLGDRINEKLFF
TGCGCCAGCAGCTTGGGGGACAGGATTAATGAAAAACTGTTTTTT
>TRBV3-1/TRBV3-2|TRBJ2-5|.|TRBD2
CASSQRLVASGAQETQYF
TGTGCCAGCAGCCAACGTTTAGTGGCTAGCGGAGCGCAAGAGACCCAGTACTTC
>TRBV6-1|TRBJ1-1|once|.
CASSEARTYYTEAFF
TGTGCCAGCAGTGAAGCGAGGACTTACTACACTGAAGCTTTCTTT
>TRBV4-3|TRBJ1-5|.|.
CASSQDLQVGQPQHF
TGCGCCAGCAGCCAAGATCTCCAGGTCGGTCAGCCCCAGCATTTT
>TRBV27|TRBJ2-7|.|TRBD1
CASSSLGQAGGYEQYF
TGTGCCAGCAGTTCCCTCGGACAGGCTGGGGGCTACGAGCAGTACTTC
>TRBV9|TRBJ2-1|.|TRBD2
CASSVASGGYNEQFF
TGTGCCAGCAGCGTAGCGTCGGGAGGATACAATGAGCAGTTCTTC
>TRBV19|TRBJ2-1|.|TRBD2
CASTPRASGSNEQFF
TGTGCCAGTACCCCGAGGGCTAGCGGGAGTAATGAGCAGTTCTTC
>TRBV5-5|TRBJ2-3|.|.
CASSLGLLTTDTQYF
TGTGCCAGCAGCTTGGGCCTTCTAACCACAGATACGCAGTATTTT
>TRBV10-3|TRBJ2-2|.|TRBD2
CAISAGGLGTGELFF
TGTGCCATCAGTGCCGGGGGACTAGGCACCGGGGAGCTGTTTTTT
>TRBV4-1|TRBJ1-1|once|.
CASSFFGDTEAFF
TGCGCCAGCAGCTTCTTCGGAGACACTGAAGCTTTCTTT
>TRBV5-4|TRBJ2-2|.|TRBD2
CASSPPGGRAPGELFF
TGTGCCAGCAGCCCCCCGGGCGGGAGGGCCCCCGGGGAGCTGTTTTTT
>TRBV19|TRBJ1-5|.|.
CASSIRTDGQPQHF
TGTGCCAGTAGTATTAGAACAGATGGTCAGCCCCAGCATTTT
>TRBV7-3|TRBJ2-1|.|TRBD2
CASSWTSGRGGISEQFF
TGTGCCAGCAGCTGGACTAGCGGGAGGGGAGGGATCAGTGAGCAGTTCTTC
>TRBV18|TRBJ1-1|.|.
CASSPEPPAGNTEAFF
TGTGCCAGCTCACCAGAACCCCCGGCGGGAAACACTGAAGCTTTCTTT
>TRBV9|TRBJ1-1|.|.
CASSRDGSRTEAFF
TGTGCCAGCAGTCGTGACGGCTCGAGGACTGAAGCTTTCTTT
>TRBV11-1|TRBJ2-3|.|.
CASRLGSGNTDTQYF
TGTGCCAGCAGGTTGGGTAGCGGTAACACAGATACGCAGTATTTT
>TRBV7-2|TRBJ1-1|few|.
CASSLTSWSEAFF
TGTGCCAGCAGCTTAACCTCCTGGAGTGAAGCTTTCTTT
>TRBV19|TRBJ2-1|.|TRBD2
CASDPWGGLAGNEQFF
TGTGCCAGCGACCCTTGGGGGGGACTAGCGGGGAATGAGCAGTTCTTC
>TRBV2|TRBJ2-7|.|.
CASSDVESEQYF
TGTGCCAGCAGTGACGTCGAGTCCGAGCAGTACTTC
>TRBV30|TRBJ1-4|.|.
CAWSEGRGSNEKLFF
TGTGCCTGGAGCGAAGGGAGAGGGAGCAATGAAAAACTGTTTTTT
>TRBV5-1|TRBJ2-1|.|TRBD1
CASRRQGSSNEQFF
TGCGCCAGCAGACGACAGGGTAGTAGCAATGAGCAGTTCTTC
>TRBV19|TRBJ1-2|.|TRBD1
CASSSRLQGAAYGYTF
TGTGCCAGTAGTAGTAGGCTCCAGGGGGCTGCCTATGGCTACACCTTC
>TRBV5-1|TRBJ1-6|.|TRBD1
CASSRTGMDNSPLHF
TGCGCCAGCAGCCGGACAGGGATGGATAATTCACCCCTCCACTTT
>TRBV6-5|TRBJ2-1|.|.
CASSTGPEQFF
TGTGCCAGTTCCACAGGGCCTGAGCAGTTCTTC
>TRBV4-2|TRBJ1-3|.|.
CASSHEPIQGVRNTIYF
TGTGCCAGCAGCCATGAGCCTATACAGGGTGTAAGAAACACCATATATTTT
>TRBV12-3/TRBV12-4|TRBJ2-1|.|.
CASSRYNEQFF
TGTGCCAGCAGCCGGTACAATGAGCAGTTCTTC
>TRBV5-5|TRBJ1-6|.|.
CASGLGRVESSPLHF
TGTGCCAGCGGCTTGGGCAGGGTGGAGAGTTCACCCCTCCACTTT
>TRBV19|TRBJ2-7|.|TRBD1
CASQGDTYEQYF
TGTGCCAGCCAGGGGGACACCTACGAGCAGTACTTC
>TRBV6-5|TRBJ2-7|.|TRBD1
CASSNGDSSYEQYF
TGTGCCAGCAGCAACGGGGACAGCTCCTACGAGCAGTACTTC
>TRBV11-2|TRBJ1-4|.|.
CASSLGRGGKLFF
TGTGCCAGCAGCTTAGGAAGGGGTGGGAAACTGTTTTTT
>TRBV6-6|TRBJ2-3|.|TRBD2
CASTSSGNTDTQYF
TGTGCCAGCACCAGTAGCGGGAACACAGATACGCAGTATTTT
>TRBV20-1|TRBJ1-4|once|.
CSASSGEKLFF
TGCAGTGCTAGCTCAGGTGAAAAACTGTTTTTT
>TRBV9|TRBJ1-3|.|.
CASSVDSYSGNTIYF
TGTGCCAGCAGCGTAGACAGTTACTCTGGAAACACCATATATTTT
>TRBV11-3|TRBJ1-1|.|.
CASSPRDEAFF
TGTGCCAGCAGCCCCCGGGATGAAGCTTTCTTT
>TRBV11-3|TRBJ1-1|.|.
CASSLGGLNTEAFF
TGTGCCAGCAGCTTAGGGGGCTTGAACACTGAAGCTTTCTTT
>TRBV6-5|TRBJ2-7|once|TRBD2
CASTSGGDGTYEQYF
TGTGCCAGCACTAGTGGGGGGGACGGGACCTACGAGCAGTACTTC
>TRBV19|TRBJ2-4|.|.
CASSIGGGQKNIQYF
TGTGCCAGTAGTATTGGGGGGGGGCAAAAAAACATTCAGTACTTC
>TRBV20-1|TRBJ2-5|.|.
CSASLAGSSHIETQYF
TGCAGTGCTAGTTTGGCAGGTTCGAGTCACATAGAGACCCAGTACTTC
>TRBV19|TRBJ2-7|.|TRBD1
CASSFGQGIDEQYF
TGTGCCAGTAGTTTCGGACAGGGGATCGACGAGCAGTACTTC
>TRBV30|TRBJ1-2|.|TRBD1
CAWSGDRDGGYTF
TGTGCCTGGAGTGGCGACAGGGATGGTGGCTACACCTTC
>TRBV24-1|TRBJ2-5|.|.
CATSKQGRETQYF
TGTGCCACCAGCAAACAGGGACGAGAGACCCAGTACTTC
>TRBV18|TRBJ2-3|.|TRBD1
CASSPNRGQDTQYF
TGTGCCAGCTCACCTAACAGGGGGCAAGATACGCAGTATTTT
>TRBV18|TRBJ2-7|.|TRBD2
CASSPPGLAANYEQYF
TGTGCCAGCTCACCACCGGGTCTAGCGGCTAACTACGAGCAGTACTTC
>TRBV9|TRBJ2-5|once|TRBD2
CASSAHSGGPQETQYF
TGTGCCAGCAGCGCTCACAGCGGGGGTCCCCAAGAGACCCAGTACTTC
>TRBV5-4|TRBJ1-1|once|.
CASSLARGRTEAFF
TGTGCCAGCAGCTTGGCGAGGGGGAGAACTGAAGCTTTCTTT
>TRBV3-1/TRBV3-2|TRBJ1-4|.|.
CASSQELTATNEKLFF
TGTGCCAGCAGCCAAGAACTTACTGCAACTAATGAAAAACTGTTTTTT
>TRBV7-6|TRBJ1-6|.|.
CASSFRDSPLHF
TGTGCCAGCAGCTTCAGGGATTCACCCCTCCACTTT
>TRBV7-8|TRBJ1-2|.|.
CASSLSGGGEGYTF
TGTGCCAGCAGCTTGTCCGGCGGGGGTGAAGGCTACACCTTC